What follows is one T cell receptor (beta chain) and its context. CDR1 is MGHRA and CDR2 is YSYEKL in the germline V gene. The CDR3 is 13 residues long. V lost 1 base, J lost 8 bases, and 9 bases lay in between. Original processing methods: Scientists estimated how many nucleated cells there were by amplifying reference gene primers. Data came from immunoSEQ multiplex PCR; TCRdb stores just in-frame clones and leaves some out. That table supplies the V and J calls and clone size; D and trimming were determined from the DNA. The data show approximately 250,000 clones, 84% seen once. The sample comes from a study of blood T cell repertoires in COVID-19. Study at large: COVID-19 samples, acute and convalescent, were from the United States, Italy and Spain. T cells, B-cell-depleted T cells, or PBMCs supplied cDNA or gDNA.

The material sequenced was peripheral blood. This receptor was identified in a woman aged 40 to 50 who had recovered from COVID-19. V is TRBV4-1 and J is TRBJ2-1; D is ambiguous. This CDR3 is CASSQVYSDEQFF. CDR3 in DNA: TGCGCCAGCAGCCAAGTGTATTCGGATGAGCAGTTCTTC.